This T cell receptor (beta chain) was recovered during a study of blood T cell repertoires in COVID-19 (dated by TCRdb to about 2020). Study-level background: Samples from collaborators originated in the United States, Italy and Spain and spanned both the acute and convalescent phases of COVID-19. Samples were obtained from the ongoing ImmuneRACE study (first 160 participants) and from some 1,300 subjects provided by 6 global collaborators. Where available, HLA class I and class II types were obtained from metadata supplied by the sample provider rather than from assay-based typing. Sample metadata almost always included a de-identified subject ID, COVID-19 status, age in years and sex. The material from the prospective study consisted of cDNA or gDNA derived from T cells, B-cell-depleted T cells, or PBMCs. A freely available public database, intended as a resource for researchers studying the immune response to SARS-CoV-2, is where the repertoires were released. Subjects who had been exposed to COVID-19, were actively infected with it, or had recovered from it provided the deeply sampled blood TCRbeta repertoires that made up the dataset. Overall study results and their limits: The amount of clinical and demographic metadata varied by source and participant and was provided uncurated.

This clone was detected once. It has no known antigen specificity. Per-base quality was not reported, and no clone a single base away is much larger than it. TCRbeta CDR3 regions were amplified from genomic DNA by means of the immunoSEQ Assay, a bias-controlled multiplex PCR. Under the source paper's analysis protocol: Nucleated cell counts per sample were estimated from amplification of reference gene primers within the assay. To quantify the absolute abundance of each unique TCRbeta CDR3 rearrangement, sequence reads were collapsed and filtered. For each sample, productive Simpson clonality was calculated by taking the square root of Simpson's diversity index across productive rearrangements. This is the immuneACCESS table as TCRdb keeps it, with only in-frame sequences that have V and J called. A part of the clones is gone; compared with another copy, unresolved V genes explain less than half, and the rest is unexplained. D and trimming were read from the DNA, whereas the V and J calls and clone size are those reported in that table. Recorded for this sample are around 110,000 clones; less than 90% of them occurred a single time. The ten top clones hold 2% to 2.5% of the sample.

V lost 1 base and J lost 4 bases; the stretch between them is 8 bases long. The CDR3, cysteine through phenylalanine, is 14 amino acids long. Only the CDR3 DNA is retained, 42 bases long and in frame from the first base. According to the germline V gene, CDR1 reads LGHNA and CDR2 reads YSLEER. Whole blood was collected in K2EDTA tubes by collaborating institutions according to the institutions' own protocols. For TCRbeta analysis, collaborator samples were shipped as frozen whole blood, as isolated PBMCs, or as DNA extracted from either sample type. Sequenced sample: peripheral blood. The TCR originated in a man aged 25 to 40 with acute or convalescent COVID-19. The chain employs TRBV4-3 and TRBJ1-3; possibly the D gene is TRBD1, per 6 matching bases. In nucleotides, the sequence is TGCGCCAGCAGCCAAGCAGGGGTAGGAAACACCATATATTTT. This encodes CASSQAGVGNTIYF.